The T cell receptor beta chain described here comes from a study of persistence of HIV-infected CD4 T cells. Whole-study findings and limits: Compared with CD3/CD28-stimulated cells, CMV- and Gag-responding cells showed lower TCRbeta richness.

The stimulus was an HIV-1 Gag 15-mer peptide pool, roughly 1 ug/peptide/mL. Sorting selected CD4+ T cells upregulating both CD40 ligand and CD69. Donors were HIV-1-infected adults who began suppressive ART during chronic infection. Stimulated PBMCs had first been depleted of CD8+ T cells. A word on this clone: Its antigen is still unknown. The same CDR3 is also encoded by other DNA sequences in this sample.

The libraries were made with immunoSEQ version 4 in survey mode. The method was immunoSEQ multiplex PCR; TCRdb's version includes in-frame clones alone and lacks a portion of them. Seen here are about 20,000 clones, around three fifths observed once, and the top ten hold approximately 1.9%. Per germline, CDR1 MNHNS and CDR2 SASEGT. This CDR3 spans 13 amino acids. Trimming took 2 bases from V and 2 from J, leaving 6 bases between them. This clonotype was obtained from an adult woman with HIV who was CMV-seropositive. Material: CD4+ T cells sorted from PBMCs after roughly 17-hour stimulation, obtained from a patient who received antiretroviral therapy. The rearrangement links TRBV6-1 to TRBJ1-2; unclear D gene. The CDR3 region has the DNA TGTGCCAGCAGTGAACGCAGAAACTATGGCTACACCTTC. The encoded protein is CASSERRNYGYTF.